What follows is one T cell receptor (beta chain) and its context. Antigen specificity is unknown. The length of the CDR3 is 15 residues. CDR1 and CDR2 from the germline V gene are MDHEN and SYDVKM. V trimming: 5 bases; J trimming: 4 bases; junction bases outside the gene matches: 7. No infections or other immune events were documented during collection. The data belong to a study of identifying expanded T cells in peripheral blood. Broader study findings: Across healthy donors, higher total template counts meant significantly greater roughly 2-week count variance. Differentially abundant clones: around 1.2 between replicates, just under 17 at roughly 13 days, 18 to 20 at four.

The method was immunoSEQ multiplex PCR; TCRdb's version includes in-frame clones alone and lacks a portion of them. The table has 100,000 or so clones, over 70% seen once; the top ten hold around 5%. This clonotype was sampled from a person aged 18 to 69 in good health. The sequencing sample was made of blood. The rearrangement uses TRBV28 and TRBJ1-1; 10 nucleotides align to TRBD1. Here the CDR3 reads CASSTPGQGTTEAFF. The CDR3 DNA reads TGTGCCAGCAGTACCCCGGGACAGGGGACCACTGAAGCTTTCTTT. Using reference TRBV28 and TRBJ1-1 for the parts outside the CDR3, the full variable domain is DVKVTQSSRYLVKRTGEKVFLECVQDMDHENMFWYRQDPGLGLRLIYFSYDVKMKEKGDIPEGYSVSREKKERFSLILESASTNQTSMYLCASSTPGQGTTEAFFGQGTRLTVV.